This is a list of T cell receptor beta chains from one sample in a study of T cells in Graves' hyperthyroidism and ophthalmopathy. TCRdb fed the multiplex PCR reads into MiXCR, producing one record per CDR3 protein. Among 40,000 to 60,000 distinct CDR3 sequences, less than 50% were seen once, and the ten largest hold 8% to 10%. What was sequenced was blood. These receptors all stem from a woman in her forties or fifties with Graves' ophthalmopathy. The CDR3 runs from the conserved cysteine through the conserved F or W. D genes are given only for firm matches. Rows may omit the clone size; those that give it use once, few, many or a size class.

J gene: TRBJ2-3
D gene: NA
V gene: TRBV5-1
clone size: many
CDR3 length: 14
CDR3 protein: CASSLAPQTDTQYF
CDR3 DNA: TGCGCCAGCAGCTTGGCTCCGCAAACAGATACGCAGTATTTT

J gene: TRBJ1-3
D gene: NA
V gene: TRBV20-1
clone size: NA
CDR3 length: 14
CDR3 protein: CSARVGGSGNTIYF
CDR3 DNA: TGCAGTGCTAGAGTCGGGGGTTCTGGAAACACCATATATTTC

J gene: TRBJ1-5
D gene: NA
V gene: TRBV30
clone size: NA
CDR3 length: 13
CDR3 protein: CARSAREDQPQHF
CDR3 DNA: TGTGCCCGGAGTGCAAGGGAGGATCAGCCCCAGCATTTT

J gene: TRBJ1-6
D gene: NA
V gene: TRBV4-2
clone size: many
CDR3 length: 14
CDR3 protein: CASSQEGGETPLHF
CDR3 DNA: TGTGCCAGCAGCCAAGAAGGCGGCGAAACACCCCTCCACTTT

J gene: TRBJ1-5
D gene: NA
V gene: TRBV19
clone size: many
CDR3 length: 14
CDR3 protein: CASSMGTVNQLQHF
CDR3 DNA: TGTGCCAGTAGTATGGGGACGGTGAATCAGCTCCAGCATTTT

J gene: TRBJ1-4
D gene: TRBD1
V gene: TRBV20-1
clone size: many
CDR3 length: 14
CDR3 protein: CSARDQGAGEKLFF
CDR3 DNA: TGCAGTGCTAGAGATCAGGGGGCCGGTGAAAAACTGTTTTTT

J gene: TRBJ2-3
D gene: NA
V gene: TRBV29-1
clone size: medium-sized
CDR3 length: 10
CDR3 protein: CSTSADTQYF
CDR3 DNA: TGCAGCACCAGCGCAGATACGCAGTATTTT

J gene: TRBJ2-1
D gene: NA
V gene: TRBV5-4
clone size: many
CDR3 length: 15
CDR3 protein: CASSFPAQTYNEQFF
CDR3 DNA: TGTGCCAGCAGCTTCCCGGCGCAAACTTACAATGAGCAGTTCTTC

J gene: TRBJ2-1
D gene: NA
V gene: TRBV4-2
clone size: many
CDR3 length: 14
CDR3 protein: CASSQRWQHNEQFF
CDR3 DNA: TGTGCCAGCAGCCAGAGGTGGCAACACAATGAGCAGTTCTTC

J gene: TRBJ2-2
D gene: NA
V gene: TRBV6-5
clone size: many
CDR3 length: 14
CDR3 protein: CASSSGFFTGELFF
CDR3 DNA: TGTGCCAGCAGTTCAGGGTTTTTCACCGGGGAGCTGTTTTTT

J gene: TRBJ1-2
D gene: TRBD1
V gene: TRBV10-3
clone size: few
CDR3 length: 14
CDR3 protein: CASQSGTGTYGYTF
CDR3 DNA: TGTGCCAGCCAATCCGGGACAGGTACCTATGGCTACACCTTC

J gene: TRBJ2-7
D gene: NA
V gene: TRBV7-2
clone size: NA
CDR3 length: 15
CDR3 protein: CASSALDGLLYEQYF
CDR3 DNA: TGTGCCAGCAGCGCCCTGGATGGATTGCTCTACGAGCAGTACTTC

J gene: TRBJ2-3
D gene: TRBD1
V gene: TRBV29-1
clone size: NA
CDR3 length: 12
CDR3 protein: CSVGQGGDTQYF
CDR3 DNA: TGCAGCGTGGGACAGGGCGGAGATACGCAGTATTTT

J gene: TRBJ1-5
D gene: NA
V gene: TRBV15
clone size: NA
CDR3 length: 16
CDR3 protein: CATSRVPGQGRVPQHF
CDR3 DNA: TGTGCCACCAGCAGAGTCCCGGGACAAGGGAGGGTGCCCCAGCATTTT

J gene: TRBJ1-2
D gene: NA
V gene: TRBV2
clone size: NA
CDR3 length: 14
CDR3 protein: CASSRQKVGVGYTF
CDR3 DNA: TGTGCCAGCAGCCGCCAGAAAGTGGGGGTTGGCTACACCTTC

J gene: TRBJ2-5
D gene: TRBD2
V gene: TRBV11-2
clone size: many
CDR3 length: 16
CDR3 protein: CASSPGTSGGIGTQYF
CDR3 DNA: TGTGCCAGCAGCCCAGGGACTAGCGGGGGAATAGGGACCCAGTACTTC

J gene: TRBJ2-5
D gene: NA
V gene: TRBV5-1
clone size: NA
CDR3 length: 13
CDR3 protein: CASSPGSGETQYF
CDR3 DNA: TGCGCCAGCAGCCCCGGGAGTGGAGAGACCCAGTACTTC

J gene: TRBJ2-7
D gene: TRBD2
V gene: TRBV12-3/TRBV12-4
clone size: many
CDR3 length: 15
CDR3 protein: CASSPRTSGSREQYF
CDR3 DNA: TGTGCCAGCAGTCCTCGGACTAGCGGGAGTCGGGAGCAGTACTTC

J gene: TRBJ2-1
D gene: NA
V gene: TRBV24-1
clone size: NA
CDR3 length: 12
CDR3 protein: CATSERGNEQFF
CDR3 DNA: TGTGCCACCAGTGAGAGGGGCAATGAGCAGTTCTTC

J gene: TRBJ2-5
D gene: NA
V gene: TRBV20-1
clone size: NA
CDR3 length: 14
CDR3 protein: CSAASDSAQETQYF
CDR3 DNA: TGCAGTGCTGCCTCGGACAGTGCTCAAGAGACCCAGTACTTC

J gene: TRBJ2-3
D gene: NA
V gene: TRBV5-1
clone size: few
CDR3 length: 14
CDR3 protein: CASSLGGGWDEQYF
CDR3 DNA: TGCGCCAGCAGCTTGGGAGGTGGGTGGGATGAGCAGTATTTT

J gene: TRBJ1-5
D gene: TRBD1
V gene: TRBV19
clone size: many
CDR3 length: 17
CDR3 protein: CASSIARGRLTNQPQHF
CDR3 DNA: TGTGCCAGTAGTATAGCCAGGGGGCGTCTAACCAATCAGCCCCAGCATTTT

J gene: TRBJ2-7
D gene: NA
V gene: TRBV9
clone size: NA
CDR3 length: 17
CDR3 protein: CASWGLDAPPCSYEQYF
CDR3 DNA: TGTGCCAGTTGGGGGCTGGATGCACCTCCGTGCTCCTACGAGCAGTACTTC

J gene: TRBJ2-2
D gene: TRBD2
V gene: TRBV7-2
clone size: many
CDR3 length: 18
CDR3 protein: CASSLVLLLAGNTGELFF
CDR3 DNA: TGTGCCAGCAGCTTAGTTTTGCTACTAGCGGGAAACACCGGGGAGCTGTTTTTT

J gene: TRBJ1-1
D gene: NA
V gene: TRBV6-2/TRBV6-3
clone size: many
CDR3 length: 12
CDR3 protein: CASSYGVPEAFF
CDR3 DNA: TGTGCCAGCAGCTACGGGGTGCCTGAAGCTTTCTTT

J gene: TRBJ2-5
D gene: TRBD1
V gene: TRBV11-3
clone size: NA
CDR3 length: 14
CDR3 protein: CASSPQGIQETQYF
CDR3 DNA: TGTGCCAGCAGCCCACAGGGGATCCAAGAGACCCAGTACTTC

J gene: TRBJ2-7
D gene: NA
V gene: TRBV6-5
clone size: NA
CDR3 length: 11
CDR3 protein: CAIGGGYEQYF
CDR3 DNA: TGTGCCATCGGAGGGGGATACGAGCAGTACTTC

J gene: TRBJ2-3
D gene: TRBD2
V gene: TRBV6-5
clone size: many
CDR3 length: 15
CDR3 protein: CASSYRASGADTQYF
CDR3 DNA: TGTGCCAGCAGTTACCGCGCTAGCGGGGCAGATACGCAGTATTTT

J gene: TRBJ1-4
D gene: NA
V gene: TRBV19
clone size: NA
CDR3 length: 15
CDR3 protein: CASRKPGGPNGKLFF
CDR3 DNA: TGTGCCAGTAGGAAACCGGGGGGCCCTAATGGAAAACTGTTTTTT

J gene: TRBJ2-5
D gene: NA
V gene: TRBV5-1
clone size: many
CDR3 length: 14
CDR3 protein: CASSLKGRQETQYF
CDR3 DNA: TGCGCCAGCAGCTTGAAGGGGCGCCAAGAGACCCAGTACTTC

J gene: TRBJ2-3
D gene: NA
V gene: TRBV7-3
clone size: many
CDR3 length: 14
CDR3 protein: CASSPLGAGGTQYF
CDR3 DNA: TGTGCCAGCAGCCCCCTGGGGGCAGGCGGGACGCAGTATTTT

J gene: TRBJ1-6
D gene: TRBD1
V gene: TRBV2
clone size: NA
CDR3 length: 15
CDR3 protein: CASSADRGNFSSLHF
CDR3 DNA: TGTGCCAGCAGTGCCGACAGGGGGAATTTCTCCTCCCTCCACTTT

J gene: TRBJ1-5
D gene: NA
V gene: TRBV6-1
clone size: many
CDR3 length: 15
CDR3 protein: CASSQQGVLDQPQHF
CDR3 DNA: TGTGCCAGCAGCCAACAGGGAGTACTGGATCAGCCCCAGCATTTT

J gene: TRBJ2-7
D gene: NA
V gene: TRBV2
clone size: many
CDR3 length: 14
CDR3 protein: CASAPRASSYEQYF
CDR3 DNA: TGTGCCAGCGCCCCCCGGGCGAGCTCCTACGAGCAGTACTTC

J gene: TRBJ2-1
D gene: TRBD1
V gene: TRBV5-1
clone size: many
CDR3 length: 14
CDR3 protein: CASSKPTGDNEQFF
CDR3 DNA: TGCGCCAGCAGCAAACCGACAGGGGACAATGAGCAGTTCTTC

J gene: TRBJ2-7
D gene: NA
V gene: TRBV11-2
clone size: many
CDR3 length: 15
CDR3 protein: CASSLGGDGRYEQYF
CDR3 DNA: TGTGCCAGCAGCTTAGGGGGGGACGGTAGGTACGAGCAGTACTTC

J gene: TRBJ1-2
D gene: NA
V gene: TRBV12-3/TRBV12-4
clone size: many
CDR3 length: 14
CDR3 protein: CASSFSTGGYGYTF
CDR3 DNA: TGTGCCAGCAGTTTTTCGACGGGGGGCTATGGCTACACCTTC

J gene: TRBJ2-1
D gene: TRBD2
V gene: TRBV5-4
clone size: many
CDR3 length: 14
CDR3 protein: CASSGGGAYNEQFF
CDR3 DNA: TGTGCCAGTAGCGGCGGGGGGGCGTACAATGAGCAGTTCTTC

J gene: TRBJ1-1
D gene: NA
V gene: TRBV20-1
clone size: many
CDR3 length: 13
CDR3 protein: CSARAATYDEAFF
CDR3 DNA: TGCAGTGCTAGAGCCGCGACATACGATGAAGCTTTCTTT

J gene: TRBJ1-6
D gene: NA
V gene: TRBV9
clone size: NA
CDR3 length: 14
CDR3 protein: CASSLETANSPLHF
CDR3 DNA: TGTGCCAGCAGCCTTGAGACAGCTAATTCACCCCTCCACTTT

J gene: TRBJ2-7
D gene: NA
V gene: TRBV9
clone size: few
CDR3 length: 13
CDR3 protein: CAWETGNTYEQYF
CDR3 DNA: TGTGCCTGGGAGACGGGGAATACCTACGAGCAGTACTTC

J gene: TRBJ2-7
D gene: NA
V gene: TRBV7-3
clone size: once
CDR3 length: 12
CDR3 protein: CASSYAADEQYF
CDR3 DNA: TGTGCCAGCAGCTACGCGGCCGACGAGCAGTACTTC

J gene: TRBJ2-5
D gene: TRBD1
V gene: TRBV9
clone size: NA
CDR3 length: 16
CDR3 protein: CASSAGGQGAESGQYF
CDR3 DNA: TGTGCCAGCAGCGCGGGCGGACAGGGGGCGGAATCTGGCCAGTACTTC

J gene: TRBJ2-1
D gene: TRBD2
V gene: TRBV14
clone size: once
CDR3 length: 14
CDR3 protein: CASSQEAGGNEQFF
CDR3 DNA: TGTGCCAGCAGCCAAGAGGCGGGGGGGAATGAGCAGTTCTTC

J gene: TRBJ2-3
D gene: TRBD2
V gene: TRBV4-1
clone size: many
CDR3 length: 16
CDR3 protein: CASSHRLAGSTDTQYF
CDR3 DNA: TGCGCCAGCAGCCACCGACTAGCGGGCAGCACAGATACGCAGTATTTT

J gene: TRBJ1-1
D gene: NA
V gene: TRBV15
clone size: NA
CDR3 length: 14
CDR3 protein: CATSSVARVTEAFF
CDR3 DNA: TGTGCCACCAGCAGCGTTGCGCGGGTCACTGAAGCTTTCTTT

J gene: TRBJ1-5
D gene: TRBD1
V gene: TRBV19
clone size: once
CDR3 length: 17
CDR3 protein: CASSSLDRGQSNQPQHF
CDR3 DNA: TGTGCCAGTAGTTCCCTTGACAGGGGGCAGAGCAATCAGCCCCAGCATTTT

J gene: TRBJ2-2
D gene: TRBD1
V gene: TRBV9
clone size: many
CDR3 length: 13
CDR3 protein: CASSRTGTGELFF
CDR3 DNA: TGTGCCAGCAGCAGGACAGGCACCGGGGAGCTGTTTTTT

J gene: TRBJ2-3
D gene: NA
V gene: TRBV29-1
clone size: once
CDR3 length: 13
CDR3 protein: CSVRQRLTDTQYF
CDR3 DNA: TGCAGCGTTCGGCAGCGCCTCACAGATACGCAGTATTTT